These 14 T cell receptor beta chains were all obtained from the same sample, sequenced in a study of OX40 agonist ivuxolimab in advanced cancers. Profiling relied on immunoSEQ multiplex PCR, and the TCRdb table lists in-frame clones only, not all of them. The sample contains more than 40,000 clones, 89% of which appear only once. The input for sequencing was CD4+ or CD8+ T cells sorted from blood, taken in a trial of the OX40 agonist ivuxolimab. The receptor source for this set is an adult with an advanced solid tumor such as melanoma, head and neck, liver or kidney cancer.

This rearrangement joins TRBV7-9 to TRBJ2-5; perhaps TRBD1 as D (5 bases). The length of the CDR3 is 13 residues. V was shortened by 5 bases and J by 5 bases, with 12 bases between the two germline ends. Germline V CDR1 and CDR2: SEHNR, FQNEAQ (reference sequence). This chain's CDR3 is CASSPDNRETQYF. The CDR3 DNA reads TGTGCCAGCAGCCCGGACAATAGGGAGACCCAGTACTTC.

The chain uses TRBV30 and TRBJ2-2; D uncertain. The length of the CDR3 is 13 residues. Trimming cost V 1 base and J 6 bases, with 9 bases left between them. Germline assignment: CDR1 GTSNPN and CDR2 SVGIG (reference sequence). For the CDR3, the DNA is TGTGCCTGGAGTGAGAGCTTCCCCGGGGAGCTGTTTTTT. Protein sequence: CAWSESFPGELFF.

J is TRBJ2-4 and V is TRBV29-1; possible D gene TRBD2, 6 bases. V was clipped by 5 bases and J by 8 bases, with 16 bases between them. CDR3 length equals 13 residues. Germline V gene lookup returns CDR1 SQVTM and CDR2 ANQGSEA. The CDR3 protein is CSVSRGTPDIQYF. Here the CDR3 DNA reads TGCAGCGTTAGTCGGGGGACCCCAGACATTCAGTACTTC.

The CDR3 here is CASSQDQSRALRANVLTF. In DNA, the CDR3 is TGCGCCAGCAGCCAAGATCAGTCCAGGGCACTTAGGGCCAACGTCCTGACTTTC. The chain joins TRBV4-3 to TRBJ2-6; a possible D gene is TRBD1 (5 bases). V lost 0 bases and J lost 5, with 17 bases in between. The CDR3 consists of 18 residues. Germline loops: CDR1 LGHNA, CDR2 YSLEER.

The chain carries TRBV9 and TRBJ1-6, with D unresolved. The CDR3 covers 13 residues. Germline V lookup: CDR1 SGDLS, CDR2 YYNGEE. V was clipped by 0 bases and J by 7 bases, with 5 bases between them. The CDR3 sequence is CASSVGTNSPLHF. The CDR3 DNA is TGTGCCAGCAGCGTAGGAACCAATTCACCCCTCCACTTT. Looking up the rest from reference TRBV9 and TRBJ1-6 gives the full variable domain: DSGVTQTPKHLITATGQRVTLRCSPRSGDLSVYWYQQSLDQGLQFLIQYYNGEERAKGNILERFSAQQFPDLHSELNLSSLELGDSALYFCASSVGTNSPLHFGNGTRLTVT.

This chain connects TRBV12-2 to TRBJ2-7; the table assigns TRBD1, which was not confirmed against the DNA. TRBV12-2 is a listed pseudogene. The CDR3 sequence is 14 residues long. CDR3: CASRAGQRSYEQYF. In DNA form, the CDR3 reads TGTGCAAGTCGCGCGGGACAGCGCTCCTACGAGCAGTACTTC.

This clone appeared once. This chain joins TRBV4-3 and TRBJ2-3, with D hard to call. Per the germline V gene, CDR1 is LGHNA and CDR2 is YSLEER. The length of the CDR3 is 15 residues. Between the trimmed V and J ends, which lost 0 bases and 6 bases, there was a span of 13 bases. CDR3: CASSQETTTGDTQYF. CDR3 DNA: TGCGCCAGCAGCCAAGAGACCACCACCGGCGATACGCAGTATTTT.

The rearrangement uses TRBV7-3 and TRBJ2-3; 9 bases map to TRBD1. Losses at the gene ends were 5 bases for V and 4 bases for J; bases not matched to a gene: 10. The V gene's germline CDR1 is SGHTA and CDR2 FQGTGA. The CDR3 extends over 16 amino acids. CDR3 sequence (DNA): TGTGCCAGCAGCCCGGCGCGGGACAGGGTTTCAGATACGCAGTATTTT. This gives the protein CASSPARDRVSDTQYF.

CDR3 sequence reads: CASSLSSKSSYEQYF. The CDR3 DNA sequence: TGTGCCAGCAGCTTATCATCAAAGAGCTCCTACGAGCAGTACTTC. V usage is TRBV11-2 and J usage is TRBJ2-7; no definite D call. Trimming removed 2 bases from V and 0 bases from J, with 11 bases in between. The CDR3 sequence is 15 residues long. CDR1 is SGHAT and CDR2 is FQNNGV in the germline V gene.

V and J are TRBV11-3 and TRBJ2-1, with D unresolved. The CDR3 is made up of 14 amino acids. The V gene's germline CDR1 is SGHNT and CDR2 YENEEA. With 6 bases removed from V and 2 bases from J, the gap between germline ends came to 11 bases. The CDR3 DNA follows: TGTGCCAGCAGTCTCGGTGTGCCCTACAATGAGCAGTTCTTC. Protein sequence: CASSLGVPYNEQFF.

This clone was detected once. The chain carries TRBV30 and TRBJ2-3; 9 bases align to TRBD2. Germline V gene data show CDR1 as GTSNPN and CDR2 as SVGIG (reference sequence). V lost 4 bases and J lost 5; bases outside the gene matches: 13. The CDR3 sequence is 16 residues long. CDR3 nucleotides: TGTGCCTGGAAGTATATAGCGGGGGCGCCTGGAGATACGCAGTATTTT. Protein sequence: CAWKYIAGAPGDTQYF.

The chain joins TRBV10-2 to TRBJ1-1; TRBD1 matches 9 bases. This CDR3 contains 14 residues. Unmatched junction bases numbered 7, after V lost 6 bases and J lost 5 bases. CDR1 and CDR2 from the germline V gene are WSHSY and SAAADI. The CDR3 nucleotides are TGCGCCAGCAGACCGGGACAGGGAGGGACTGAAGCTTTCTTT. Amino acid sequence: CASRPGQGGTEAFF.

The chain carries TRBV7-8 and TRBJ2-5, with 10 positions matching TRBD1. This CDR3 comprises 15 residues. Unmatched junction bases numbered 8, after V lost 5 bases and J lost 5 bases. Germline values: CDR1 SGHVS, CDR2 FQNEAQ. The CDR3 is CASSGRDRGYETQYF. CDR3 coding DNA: TGTGCCAGCAGCGGCCGGGACAGGGGTTATGAGACCCAGTACTTC.

CDR3: CASSGDFPQFF. In DNA, the CDR3 is TGTGCCAGCAGTGGGGACTTCCCGCAGTTCTTC. The rearrangement links TRBV2 to TRBJ2-1, with D perhaps matching TRBD2 (6 bases). This CDR3 comprises 11 residues. Germline V lookup: CDR1 SNHLY, CDR2 FYNNEI. V lost 4 bases and J lost 12, with 10 bases in between.